This TCR beta chain was documented in a study of T cell clusters in autoimmune cytopenias. Whole-study context: TRB sequencing had a median about 52,000 reads and approximately 2,200 distinct clonotypes per sample. Study findings and constraints: Primary autoimmune cytopenia patients seemingly lacked the physiological T cell clusters found in healthy donors.

As concerns this clonotype: Its antigen is not known.

TRB was amplified by touch-down multiplex PCR, primer pools A and B combined. TCRdb reprocessed the multiplex PCR reads; each CDR3 protein has one entry and no DNA is given. Recorded for this sample: about 2,800 distinct CDR3 sequences. TRB was amplified from about 260 ng of peripheral blood genomic DNA per sample. The receptor comes from a human donor with an autoimmune cytopenia or autoimmune hepatitis (not recorded which). The material sequenced was peripheral blood.

The CDR3 here is CASSLDTGGAGELFF. The chain uses TRBV5-1 and TRBJ2-2; the TCRdb call, TRBD1, lacks DNA for checking. The CDR3 loop spans 15 amino acids. Per the germline V gene, CDR1 is SGHRS and CDR2 is YFSETQ.